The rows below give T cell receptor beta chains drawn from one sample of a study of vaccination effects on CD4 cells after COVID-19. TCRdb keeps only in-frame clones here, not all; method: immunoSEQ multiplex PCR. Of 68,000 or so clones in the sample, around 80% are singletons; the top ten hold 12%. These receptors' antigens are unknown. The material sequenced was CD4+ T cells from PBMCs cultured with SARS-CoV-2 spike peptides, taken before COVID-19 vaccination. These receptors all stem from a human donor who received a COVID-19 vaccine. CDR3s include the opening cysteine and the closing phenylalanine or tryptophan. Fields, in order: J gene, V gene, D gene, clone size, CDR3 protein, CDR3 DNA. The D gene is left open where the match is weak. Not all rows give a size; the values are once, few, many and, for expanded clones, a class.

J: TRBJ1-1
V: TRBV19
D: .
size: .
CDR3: CASSILGTEAFF
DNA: TGTGCCAGTAGTATTTTAGGCACTGAAGCTTTCTTT

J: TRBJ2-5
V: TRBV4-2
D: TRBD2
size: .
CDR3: CASSQYRVTSGVETQYF
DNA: TGTGCCAGCAGCCAATACCGGGTGACTAGCGGGGTAGAGACCCAGTACTTC

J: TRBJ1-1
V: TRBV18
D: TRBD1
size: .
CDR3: CASSPDRDTEAFF
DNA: TGTGCCAGCTCACCAGACAGGGACACTGAAGCTTTCTTT

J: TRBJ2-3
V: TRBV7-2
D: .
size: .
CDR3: CASSLVLADTQYF
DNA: TGTGCCAGCAGCTTAGTTCTAGCAGATACGCAGTATTTT

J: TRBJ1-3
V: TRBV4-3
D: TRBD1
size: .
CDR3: CASSQVAGGSGNTIYF
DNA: TGCGCCAGCAGCCAAGTGGCAGGGGGCTCTGGAAACACCATATATTTT

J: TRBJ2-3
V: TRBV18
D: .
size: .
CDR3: CASSPSTDTQYF
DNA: TGTGCCAGCTCGCCTAGCACAGATACGCAGTATTTT

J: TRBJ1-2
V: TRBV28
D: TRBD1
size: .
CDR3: CASSFADRAGYGYTF
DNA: TGTGCCAGCAGTTTTGCGGACAGGGCAGGCTATGGCTACACCTTC

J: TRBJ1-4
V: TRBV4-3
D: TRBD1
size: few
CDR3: CASSRRQGADEKLFF
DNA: TGCGCCAGCAGCCGACGACAGGGGGCCGATGAAAAACTGTTTTTT

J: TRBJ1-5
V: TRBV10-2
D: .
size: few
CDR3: CATAEQGRPATQHF
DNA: TGCGCCACCGCGGAACAGGGACGGCCGGCGACCCAGCATTTT

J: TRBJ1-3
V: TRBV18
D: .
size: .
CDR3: CASSLSMGASGNTIYF
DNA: TGTGCCAGCTCACTATCCATGGGGGCATCTGGAAACACCATATATTTT

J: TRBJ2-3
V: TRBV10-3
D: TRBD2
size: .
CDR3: CAISPAGGFTDTQYF
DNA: TGTGCCATCAGTCCAGCGGGGGGATTCACAGATACGCAGTATTTT

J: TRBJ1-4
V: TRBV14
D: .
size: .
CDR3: CASSQGPQLFF
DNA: TGTGCCAGCAGCCAAGGGCCCCAACTGTTTTTT

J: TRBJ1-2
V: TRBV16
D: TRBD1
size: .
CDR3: CASSHQGASLGYTF
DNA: TGTGCCAGCAGCCACCAGGGGGCGTCGCTTGGCTACACCTTC

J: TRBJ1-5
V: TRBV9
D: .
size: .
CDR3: CASSAFGENQPQHF
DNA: TGTGCCAGCAGCGCCTTCGGGGAGAATCAGCCCCAGCATTTT

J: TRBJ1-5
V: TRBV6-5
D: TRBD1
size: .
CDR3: CASSYGTGRSNQPQHF
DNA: TGTGCCAGCAGTTACGGGACAGGGCGAAGCAATCAGCCCCAGCATTTT

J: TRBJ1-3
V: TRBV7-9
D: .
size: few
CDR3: CASSMRGTGNTIYF
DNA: TGTGCCAGCAGCATGAGGGGTACTGGAAACACCATATATTTT

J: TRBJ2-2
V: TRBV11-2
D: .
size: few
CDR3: CASSSTRNTGELFF
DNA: TGTGCCAGCAGCTCGACAAGGAACACCGGGGAGCTGTTTTTT

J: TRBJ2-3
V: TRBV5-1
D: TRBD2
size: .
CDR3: CASRPSGGGAGDTQYF
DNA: TGCGCCAGCAGGCCATCGGGCGGGGGGGCTGGAGATACGCAGTATTTT

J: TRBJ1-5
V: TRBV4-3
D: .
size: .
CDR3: CASSLGTGNQPQHF
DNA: TGCGCCAGCAGCCTAGGCACGGGAAATCAGCCCCAGCATTTT

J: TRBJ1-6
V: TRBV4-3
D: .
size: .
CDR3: CASSQGTMGARNNSPLHF
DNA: TGCGCCAGCAGCCAGGGTACGATGGGGGCGAGAAATAATTCACCCCTCCACTTT